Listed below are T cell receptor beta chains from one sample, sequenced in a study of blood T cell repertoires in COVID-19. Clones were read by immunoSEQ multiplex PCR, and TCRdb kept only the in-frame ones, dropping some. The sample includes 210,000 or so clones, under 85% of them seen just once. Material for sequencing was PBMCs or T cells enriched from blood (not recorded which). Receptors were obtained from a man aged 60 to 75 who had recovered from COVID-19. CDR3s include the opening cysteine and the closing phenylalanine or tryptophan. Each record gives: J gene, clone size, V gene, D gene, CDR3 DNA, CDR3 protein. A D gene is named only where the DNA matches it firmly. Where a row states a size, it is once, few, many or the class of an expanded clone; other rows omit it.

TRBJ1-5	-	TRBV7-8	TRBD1	TGTGCCAGCAGCCCCACTCGACAGGGGGCGAGTGGCAATCAGCCCCAGCATTTT	CASSPTRQGASGNQPQHF
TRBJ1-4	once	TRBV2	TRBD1	TGTGCCAGCAGGGCGGACAGGGATAATGAAAAACTGTTTTTT	CASRADRDNEKLFF
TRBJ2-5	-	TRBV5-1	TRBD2	TGCGCCAGCTCAAAGAGCGGGGGCCACGAGACCCAGTACTTC	CASSKSGGHETQYF
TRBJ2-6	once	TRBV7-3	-	TGTGCCAGCAGCCTCGACAGGCCCTCCGGGGCCAACGTCCTGACTTTC	CASSLDRPSGANVLTF
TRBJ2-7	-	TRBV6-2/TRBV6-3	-	TGTGCCAGCAGTAGGCGCATGGACATTGGACCCTACGAGCAGTACTTC	CASSRRMDIGPYEQYF
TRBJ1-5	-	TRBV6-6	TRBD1	TGTGCCAGCAGTTACGTCAGGGGGCAGGAGCCCCAGCATTTT	CASSYVRGQEPQHF
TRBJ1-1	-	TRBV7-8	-	TGTGCCAGCAGCTTAGGACTTACGAACACTGAAGCTTTCTTT	CASSLGLTNTEAFF
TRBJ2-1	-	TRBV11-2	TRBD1	TGTGCCAGCAGCTTAGTTCCAGGGGGATCCTACAATGAGCAGTTCTTC	CASSLVPGGSYNEQFF
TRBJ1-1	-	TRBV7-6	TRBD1	TGTGCCAGCAGCCGGGGGCCAGGGGGAGAGACTGAAGCTTTCTTT	CASSRGPGGETEAFF
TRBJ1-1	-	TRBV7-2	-	TGTGCCAGCAGCTTAAGGAGGCATTCTGAAGCTTTCTTT	CASSLRRHSEAFF
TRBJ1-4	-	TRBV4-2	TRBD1	TGTGCCAGCAGCCCCCGGGACAGGGGAGTTGGAAAACTGTTTTTT	CASSPRDRGVGKLFF
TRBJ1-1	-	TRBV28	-	TGTGCCAGCAGTTCCCCTGCGGGGGCCACTGAAGCTTTCTTT	CASSSPAGATEAFF
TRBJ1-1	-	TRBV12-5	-	TGTGCTAGTAGTCTTAACAGCTTTTCCACTGAAGCTTTCTTT	CASSLNSFSTEAFF
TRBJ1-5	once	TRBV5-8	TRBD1	TGTGCCAGCAGCGCGGGACAGCCGAGGGGACAGGCCCAGCATTTT	CASSAGQPRGQAQHF
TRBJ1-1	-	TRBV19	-	TGTGCCAGTAGCTTGACATGGAACACTGAAGCTTTCTTT	CASSLTWNTEAFF
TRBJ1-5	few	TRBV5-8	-	TGTGCCAGCAGCTTGATGCGGGACTCCATCCTCCTGCCCCAGCATTTT	CASSLMRDSILLPQHF
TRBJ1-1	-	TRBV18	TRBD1	TGTGCCAGCTCACCAGTCCCGCAGGGGGCGAGGGACACTGAAGCTTTCTTT	CASSPVPQGARDTEAFF
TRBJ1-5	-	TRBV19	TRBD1	TGTGCCAGTAGTATAGAATCCGGGACAGGGGGTCAGCCCCAGCATTTT	CASSIESGTGGQPQHF
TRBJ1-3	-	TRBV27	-	TGTGCCAGCAGTCCCTTCCCTTTAAACTCTGGAAACACCATATATTTT	CASSPFPLNSGNTIYF
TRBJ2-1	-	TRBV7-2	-	TGTGCCAGCAGCTCTCCCCCGGGACACGGGTACAATGAGCAGTTCTTC	CASSSPPGHGYNEQFF
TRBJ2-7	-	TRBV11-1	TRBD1	TGTGCCAGCAGTTCCCGGGACAGGGCATTGGAGCAGTACTTC	CASSSRDRALEQYF
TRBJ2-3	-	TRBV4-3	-	TGCGCCAGCAGCAGGGGAGATACGCAGTATTTT	CASSRGDTQYF
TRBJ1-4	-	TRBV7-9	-	TGTGCCAGCAGCTTACGCGAATCAGGGGTTGAAAAACTGTTTTTT	CASSLRESGVEKLFF
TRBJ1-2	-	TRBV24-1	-	TGTGCCACCAGTGCGGCGGAGCGGAGCGGCTACACCTTC	CATSAAERSGYTF